This TCR beta chain appears in the sequencing data of a study of T cell responses to AZD1222 COVID-19 vaccine. Findings of the study overall: Clonal diversity was possibly underestimated; the donors were predominantly white British and more often female. Mapped onto spike, vaccine-associated CD4 TCRs spanned it and were dominant at 160-218 and 743-854.

Germline V gene data show CDR1 as MNHEY and CDR2 as SMNVEV (reference sequence). Trimming shortened V by 5 bases and J by 1 base, and 14 bases separated the two germline ends. CDR3 size: 15 residues. With respect to this clone: Its antigen is currently unknown.

Combined were second doses at about 4 or about 12 weeks. The repertoire was sequenced with immunoSEQ multiplex PCR; TCRdb's copy has only in-frame clones and lacks some. The table shows 100,000 or so clones, with around nine tenths occurring only once. Sequences were derived from peripheral blood, sampled 28 days after the second AZD1222 dose. The chain couples TRBV27 to TRBJ1-1; maybe TRBD1 (6 bases). The clonotype was recovered from an adult who received the AZD1222 COVID-19 vaccine. In DNA form, the CDR3 reads TGTGCCAGCAGTCTACCGGACAGAAAGAACACTGAAGCTTTCTTT. This gives the protein CASSLPDRKNTEAFF.